What follows is one T cell receptor beta chain and its context. Its antigen is not known. These data originate in a study of cytomegalovirus exposure and HLA in healthy donors. Study findings and constraints: Across HLA loci, a later analysis found differing TCR association rates, with DRB1 most and HLA-C fewest.

Researchers ran the PCR with 60 Vbeta and 13 Jbeta primers. The method was immunoSEQ multiplex PCR; TCRdb's version includes in-frame clones alone and lacks a portion of them. Found here are over 130,000 clones, approximately 72% of them singletons; the top ten hold 5.5% to 7.5%. This TCR was sampled from a woman aged 60-75 years in good health and CMV-seronegative. Sequencing was performed on PBMCs.

The CDR3 nucleotides read TGCGCCAGCAGCCAACCGACAGGGATGGAAAATGAAAAACTGTTTTTT. Its translation: CASSQPTGMENEKLFF. The chain links TRBV4-1 to TRBJ1-4, with 7 bases fitting TRBD1. Germline CDR1 MGHRA, CDR2 YSYEKL. CDR3 length: 16 amino acids. J gave up 5 bases and V 2 bases, and 8 bases lay outside the gene matches.